The 32 T cell receptor beta chains in this list originate from one sample, sequenced in a study of cytomegalovirus exposure and HLA in healthy donors. TCRdb's copy holds only in-frame clones and misses some; the assay was immunoSEQ multiplex PCR. This table holds 150,000 or so clones, 89% found once. The sequencing sample was made of PBMCs. All receptors come from a woman aged 18-30 years in good health and CMV-seronegative.

The chain has TRBV7-3 and TRBJ2-1, with D perhaps TRBD2 (6 bases). The CDR3 is 14 amino acids. Germline V gene sequence: CDR1 SGHTA, CDR2 FQGTGA. V shed 2 bases and J shed 6 bases, with 11 bases lying between them. The CDR3 region has the DNA TGTGCCAGCAGCTTATCCTACGGGGGCAATGAGCAGTTCTTC. Amino acid sequence: CASSLSYGGNEQFF.

This chain joins TRBV4-2 and TRBJ2-7; D perhaps matches TRBD2 (5 bases). Germline loops: CDR1 LGHNA, CDR2 YNFKEQ. Trimming stripped 4 bases from V and 0 bases from J, with 16 bases between. CDR3 size: 16 residues. The CDR3 loop reads CASSPYGVGVSYEQYF. The CDR3 bases are TGTGCCAGCAGCCCTTACGGGGTTGGAGTCTCCTACGAGCAGTACTTC.

The chain has TRBV5-5 and TRBJ2-5; TRBD1 matches at 8 bases. This CDR3 has 14 residues. Germline V gene data show CDR1 as SGHKS and CDR2 as YYEKEE (reference sequence). V lost 4 bases to trimming and J lost 0 bases; unmatched junction nucleotides: 2. The DNA of the CDR3 is TGTGCCAGCAGCGTACAGGGGGACCAAGAGACCCAGTACTTC. The encoded protein is CASSVQGDQETQYF.

The chain carries TRBV9 and TRBJ1-4; D ambiguous. V was clipped by 3 bases and J by 10 bases, with 19 bases between them. Germline CDR1 reads SGDLS; CDR2 reads YYNGEE. The CDR3 consists of 15 residues. CDR3 sequence reads: CASSENGASDSKLFF. The CDR3 coding sequence is TGTGCCAGCAGCGAAAACGGAGCCTCGGATTCAAAACTGTTTTTT.

This sequence joins TRBV5-6 and TRBJ1-1, with 8 positions matching TRBD1. CDR3 length: 15 amino acids. Germline lookup yields CDR1 SGHDT and CDR2 YYEEEE. The trim removed 3 bases at V and 1 base at J, leaving 5 bases unmatched. CDR3 DNA sequence: TGTGCCAGCAGCTCGATAGACAGGGGGAACACTGAAGCTTTCTTT. Residues: CASSSIDRGNTEAFF.

The V call is TRBV2, the J call TRBJ2-1; 9 bases fit TRBD1. With V trimmed by 8 bases and J by 3 bases, 8 bases remained unmatched. Germline V lookup: CDR1 SNHLY, CDR2 FYNNEI. This CDR3 region has 15 residues. For the CDR3, the DNA is TGTGCCAGCCCCAACAGGGGGCTAAACTACAATGAGCAGTTCTTC. It yields the protein CASPNRGLNYNEQFF.

The chain links TRBV2 to TRBJ1-5; D uncertain. This CDR3 spans 16 amino acids. Per germline, CDR1 SNHLY and CDR2 FYNNEI. Trimming shortened V by 1 base and J by 2 bases, and 12 bases separated the two germline ends. The chain's CDR3 is CASSEGLLPRNQPQHF. CDR3 nucleotide sequence: TGTGCCAGCAGTGAAGGACTTCTACCACGCAATCAGCCCCAGCATTTT.

The chain recombines TRBV5-1 with TRBJ1-1, with 7 bases fitting TRBD1. Trimming at V came to 4 bases and at J to 4 bases, leaving 4 bases not matched to a gene. This CDR3 is 13 amino acids long. Germline-derived CDR1 and CDR2 are SGHRS and YFSETQ. The CDR3 reads CASSPDRATEAFF. The CDR3 DNA sequence: TGCGCCAGCAGCCCAGACAGGGCCACTGAAGCTTTCTTT.

V gene TRBV2 combines with J gene TRBJ1-6; a weak D match, TRBD1 (5 bases). This CDR3 contains 12 residues. V was pared by 8 bases and J by 8 bases, with 10 bases between. Germline CDR1 SNHLY, CDR2 FYNNEI. The CDR3 is CASHGGYSPLHF. The CDR3 DNA sequence: TGTGCCAGCCATGGGGGGTATTCACCCCTCCACTTT.

CDR3 in DNA: TGTGCCAGCTCACCCTCAGGGGCGATTAAACTGAGATGGGAGACCCAGTACTTC. As protein: CASSPSGAIKLRWETQYF. The V gene is TRBV18, the J gene TRBJ2-5; tentatively, D is TRBD1 (6 bases). This CDR3 comprises 18 residues. V shed 3 bases and J shed 5 bases, with 25 bases lying between them. Germline values: CDR1 KGHSH, CDR2 LQKENI. Supplemented by reference TRBV18 and TRBJ2-5, the full variable domain reads NAGVMQNPRHLVRRRGQEARLRCSPMKGHSHVYWYRQLPEEGLKFMVYLQKENIIDESGMPKERFSAEFPKEGPSILRIQQVVRGDSAAYFCASSPSGAIKLRWETQYFGPGTRLLVL.

The chain couples TRBV5-6 to TRBJ1-5, with 11 bases aligning to TRBD1. The V segment lost 0 bases and the J segment 4 bases; nucleotides outside the gene matches: 0. This CDR3 comprises 15 residues. Germline CDR1 and CDR2: SGHDT and YYEEEE. The CDR3 region is CASSLGDRGNQPQHF. The CDR3 DNA reads as TGTGCCAGCAGCTTGGGGGACAGGGGGAATCAGCCCCAGCATTTT. Full variable domain (outside the CDR3, taken from reference TRBV5-6 and TRBJ1-5): DAGVTQSPTHLIKTRGQQVTLRCSPKSGHDTVSWYQQALGQGPQFIFQYYEEEERQRGNFPDRFSGHQFPNYSSELNVNALLLGDSALYLCASSLGDRGNQPQHFGDGTRLSIL.

The chain joins TRBV5-1 to TRBJ2-7; D perhaps matches TRBD1 (5 bases). The CDR3 totals 14 residues. Germline V gene data show CDR1 as SGHRS and CDR2 as YFSETQ. The ends were cut back, 1 base at V and 3 bases at J, with 11 bases in the middle. The CDR3 reads CASSLTTESYEQYF. CDR3 sequence (DNA): TGCGCCAGCAGCTTGACGACAGAAAGCTACGAGCAGTACTTC.

The gene calls are TRBV4-1 and TRBJ1-6; D may be TRBD1 (6 bases). V was shortened by 7 bases and J by 7 bases, with 11 bases between the two germline ends. The CDR3 sequence is 13 residues long. Germline V gives CDR1 MGHRA, CDR2 YSYEKL. This chain's CDR3 is CASKPQGNSPLHF. The CDR3 bases are TGCGCCAGCAAACCACAGGGAAATTCACCCCTCCACTTT.

The chain employs TRBV7-9 and TRBJ1-1; possibly TRBD1 for D (5 bases). Deletions cut 6 bases from V and 1 base from J, with 18 bases between. Germline CDR1 and CDR2: SEHNR and FQNEAQ (reference sequence). This CDR3 is built from 16 residues. The CDR3 loop is CASRPSGRGGNTEAFF. In nucleotides, the CDR3 is TGTGCCAGCAGACCCTCAGGAAGGGGAGGGAACACTGAAGCTTTCTTT.

The chain has TRBV18 and TRBJ1-5; a possible D gene is TRBD1 (5 bases). CDR3 length equals 17 residues. Deletions cut 2 bases from V and 2 bases from J, with 16 bases between. In germline, CDR1 is KGHSH, CDR2 LQKENI. The CDR3 sequence: CASSPSARDYGNQPQHF. The CDR3 DNA follows: TGTGCCAGCTCACCATCGGCCAGGGATTATGGCAATCAGCCCCAGCATTTT. The entire variable domain, with the rest obtained from reference TRBV18 and TRBJ1-5, is as follows: NAGVMQNPRHLVRRRGQEARLRCSPMKGHSHVYWYRQLPEEGLKFMVYLQKENIIDESGMPKERFSAEFPKEGPSILRIQQVVRGDSAAYFCASSPSARDYGNQPQHFGDGTRLSIL.

J is TRBJ2-2 and V is TRBV5-4; 8 bases match TRBD1. The length of the CDR3 is 16 residues. With 0 bases clipped from V and 4 bases from J, the junction kept 5 bases outside the gene matches. Germline CDR1 and CDR2: SGHNT and YYREEE (reference sequence). CDR3 region: CASSLASGQGTGELFF. As DNA, the CDR3 is TGTGCCAGCAGCTTGGCCTCTGGACAGGGCACCGGGGAGCTGTTTTTT.

The rearrangement links TRBV11-2 to TRBJ2-7, with D possibly matching TRBD1 (5 bases). CDR1 and CDR2 (germline): SGHAT, FQNNGV. The CDR3 sequence is 15 residues long. V shed 5 bases and J shed 3 bases, with 17 bases lying between them. The CDR3 region is CASSLTSDRYYEQYF. Written as DNA, the CDR3 is TGTGCCAGCAGCCTGACCTCCGACAGATACTACGAGCAGTACTTC.

The V gene is TRBV18, the J gene TRBJ1-5; D may be TRBD1 (6 bases). This CDR3 is built from 14 residues. The V gene lost 2 bases and the J gene lost 7 bases, with 12 bases spanning the gap. Germline V CDR1 and CDR2: KGHSH, LQKENI. CDR3 DNA: TGTGCCAGCTCACCAAGCAGGGGCAGACAGCCCCAGCATTTT. Protein product: CASSPSRGRQPQHF.

This clone was counted once. V usage is TRBV7-6 and J usage is TRBJ2-1; 12 nucleotides align to TRBD2. Germline trimming cut 4 bases from V and 4 bases from J; bases unmatched to any gene: 2. This CDR3 has 15 residues. CDR1 SGHVS and CDR2 FNYEAQ come from the germline V gene. The CDR3 DNA is TGTGCCAGCAGCTCAACTAGCGGGGGGTACAATGAGCAGTTCTTC. Amino acid sequence: CASSSTSGGYNEQFF.

By proportion, this clone is medium-sized. Other DNA sequences in the sample encode the same CDR3. The V gene is TRBV6-5, the J gene TRBJ1-1, with D perhaps matching TRBD1 (5 bases). The CDR3 extends over 13 amino acids. Trimming removed 6 bases from V and 5 bases from J, with 13 bases in between. Germline V gives CDR1 MNHEY, CDR2 SVGAGI. The CDR3, as DNA: TGTGCCAGCAGCCCCCAGGGTGGTACTGAAGCTTTCTTT. Its translation: CASSPQGGTEAFF.

This chain links TRBV20-1 with TRBJ2-3; a weak D match, TRBD1 (5 bases). CDR3 length equals 11 residues. Per the germline V gene, CDR1 is DFQATT and CDR2 is SNEGSKA (reference sequence). The V end lost 2 bases, the J end lost 5 bases, and 5 bases lay between the germline ends. The CDR3: CSARQGDTQYF. The CDR3 DNA reads TGCAGTGCTAGACAGGGAGATACGCAGTATTTT.

The chain is built from TRBV5-1 and TRBJ1-1; 9 positions agree with TRBD1. Trimming removed 3 bases from V and 0 bases from J; junction bases left unmatched: 6. The CDR3 is 16 residues long. Germline CDR1 reads SGHRS; CDR2 reads YFSETQ. The CDR3 sequence: CASSSRDRDMNTEAFF. CDR3 sequence (DNA): TGCGCCAGCAGCTCCCGGGACAGGGACATGAACACTGAAGCTTTCTTT.

This clone occurred a few times. The chain links TRBV5-6 to TRBJ1-2, with TRBD1 matching over 8 bases. Per germline, CDR1 SGHDT and CDR2 YYEEEE. This CDR3 is built from 13 residues. V was clipped by 1 base and J by 6 bases; unmatched bases: 2. CDR3 residues: CASSLPTGDGYTF. The CDR3 region has the DNA TGTGCCAGCAGCTTGCCGACAGGGGATGGCTACACCTTC.

The chain uses TRBV2 and TRBJ1-1; weak D call: TRBD1 (5 bases). The V gene's germline CDR1 is SNHLY and CDR2 FYNNEI. V was pared by 6 bases and J by 6 bases, with 5 bases between. The CDR3 spans 10 residues. This CDR3 is CASRGPEAFF. For the CDR3, the DNA is TGTGCCAGCAGGGGGCCTGAAGCTTTCTTT.

This chain links TRBV19 with TRBJ1-5; possibly TRBD1 for D (5 bases). V lost 5 bases and J 1 base, leaving 18 bases between the germline ends. The CDR3 has 17 residues. Germline values: CDR1 LNHDA, CDR2 SQIVND (reference sequence). The CDR3 is CASSPISSRVSNQPQHF. The CDR3 DNA follows: TGTGCCAGTAGTCCGATATCTTCCAGGGTGAGCAATCAGCCCCAGCATTTT.

The chain has TRBV9 and TRBJ2-3, with D possibly being TRBD2 (6 bases). V lost 4 bases, J lost 7 bases, and 10 bases lay in between. CDR3 length equals 12 residues. Germline V gene sequence: CDR1 SGDLS, CDR2 YYNGEE. CDR3 sequence: CASSLEGYTQYF. Written as DNA, the CDR3 is TGTGCCAGCAGCCTGGAGGGATATACGCAGTATTTT.

J is TRBJ2-1 and V is TRBV6-1; 9 nucleotides align to TRBD1. V shed 6 bases and J 9 bases; nucleotides not matched to a gene: 12. CDR3 length equals 15 residues. Germline loops: CDR1 MNHNS, CDR2 SASEGT. The CDR3 sequence is CASRYRDRELSEQFF. The CDR3 DNA reads TGTGCCAGCAGGTACCGGGACAGGGAGCTAAGTGAGCAGTTCTTC.

The chain combines TRBV19 with TRBJ1-2, with 8 bases that match TRBD1. V shed 5 bases and J 4 bases; nucleotides not matched to a gene: 9. Germline V gives CDR1 LNHDA, CDR2 SQIVND (reference sequence). There are 15 residues in the CDR3. The CDR3 sequence: CASSVNRGSSYGYTF. For the CDR3, the DNA is TGTGCCAGTAGTGTAAACAGGGGGTCGAGCTATGGCTACACCTTC.

The CDR3: CASSSLQGSDSPLHF. The CDR3 DNA is TGCGCCAGCAGCTCCTTACAGGGTAGTGATTCACCCCTCCACTTT. The V and J genes are TRBV5-1 and TRBJ1-6; D perhaps matches TRBD1 (6 bases). Per the germline V gene, CDR1 is SGHRS and CDR2 is YFSETQ. The CDR3 is made up of 15 amino acids. Trimming took off 3 bases at V and 8 bases at J, with 15 bases between the two ends.

The J gene is TRBJ2-2, the V gene TRBV5-1, with a tentative D call TRBD1 (7 bases). With 1 base removed from V and 4 bases from J, the gap between germline ends came to 11 bases. Germline V CDR1 and CDR2: SGHRS, YFSETQ. There are 15 residues in the CDR3. CDR3 sequence reads: CASSLRQGGTGELFF. DNA of the CDR3: TGCGCCAGCAGCTTGCGGCAGGGGGGCACCGGGGAGCTGTTTTTT.

The V gene is TRBV7-9, the J gene TRBJ1-1; the match to TRBD1 covers 7 bases. The CDR3 totals 14 residues. Germline CDR1 reads SEHNR; CDR2 reads FQNEAQ (reference sequence). After removal of 2 bases from V and 6 bases from J, the junction contained 6 bases not matched to a gene. The CDR3 region has the DNA TGTGCCAGCAGCTTATCAGGGGGATGGGCTGAAGCTTTCTTT. This sequence encodes CASSLSGGWAEAFF.

This chain uses TRBV6-1 with TRBJ1-5, with 8 positions matching TRBD1. V was pared by 3 bases and J by 2 bases, with 9 bases of the junction left unmatched. Germline V gene sequence: CDR1 MNHNS, CDR2 SASEGT. CDR3 length: 17 residues. In DNA form, the CDR3 reads TGTGCCAGCAGTGACGTCAGGGGGCGAGGCGGCAATCAGCCCCAGCATTTT. Protein sequence: CASSDVRGRGGNQPQHF.